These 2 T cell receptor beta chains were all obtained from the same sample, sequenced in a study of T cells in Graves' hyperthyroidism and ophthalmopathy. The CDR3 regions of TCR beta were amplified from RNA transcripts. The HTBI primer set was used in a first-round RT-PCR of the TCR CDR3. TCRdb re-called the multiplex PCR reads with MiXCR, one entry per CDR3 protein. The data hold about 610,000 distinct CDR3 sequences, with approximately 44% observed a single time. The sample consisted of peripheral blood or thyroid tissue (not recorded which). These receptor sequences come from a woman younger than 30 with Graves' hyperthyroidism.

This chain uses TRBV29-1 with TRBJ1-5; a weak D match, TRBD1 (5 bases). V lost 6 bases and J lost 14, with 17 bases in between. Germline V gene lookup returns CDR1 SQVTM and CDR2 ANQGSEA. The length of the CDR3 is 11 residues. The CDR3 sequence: CSVGREGYEHF. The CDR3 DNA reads TGCAGCGTCGGGCGGGAGGGGTACGAGCATTTT.

This chain's CDR3 is CASRTGQAFNEKLFF. The CDR3 bases are TGTGCCAGTAGGACCGGACAGGCCTTTAATGAAAAACTGTTTTTT. The rearrangement links TRBV19 to TRBJ1-4; TRBD1 aligns across 7 bases. This CDR3 is built from 15 residues. The V gene's germline CDR1 is LNHDA and CDR2 SQIVND (reference sequence). The ends lost 6 bases at V and 4 bases at J; junction bases unmatched: 8.